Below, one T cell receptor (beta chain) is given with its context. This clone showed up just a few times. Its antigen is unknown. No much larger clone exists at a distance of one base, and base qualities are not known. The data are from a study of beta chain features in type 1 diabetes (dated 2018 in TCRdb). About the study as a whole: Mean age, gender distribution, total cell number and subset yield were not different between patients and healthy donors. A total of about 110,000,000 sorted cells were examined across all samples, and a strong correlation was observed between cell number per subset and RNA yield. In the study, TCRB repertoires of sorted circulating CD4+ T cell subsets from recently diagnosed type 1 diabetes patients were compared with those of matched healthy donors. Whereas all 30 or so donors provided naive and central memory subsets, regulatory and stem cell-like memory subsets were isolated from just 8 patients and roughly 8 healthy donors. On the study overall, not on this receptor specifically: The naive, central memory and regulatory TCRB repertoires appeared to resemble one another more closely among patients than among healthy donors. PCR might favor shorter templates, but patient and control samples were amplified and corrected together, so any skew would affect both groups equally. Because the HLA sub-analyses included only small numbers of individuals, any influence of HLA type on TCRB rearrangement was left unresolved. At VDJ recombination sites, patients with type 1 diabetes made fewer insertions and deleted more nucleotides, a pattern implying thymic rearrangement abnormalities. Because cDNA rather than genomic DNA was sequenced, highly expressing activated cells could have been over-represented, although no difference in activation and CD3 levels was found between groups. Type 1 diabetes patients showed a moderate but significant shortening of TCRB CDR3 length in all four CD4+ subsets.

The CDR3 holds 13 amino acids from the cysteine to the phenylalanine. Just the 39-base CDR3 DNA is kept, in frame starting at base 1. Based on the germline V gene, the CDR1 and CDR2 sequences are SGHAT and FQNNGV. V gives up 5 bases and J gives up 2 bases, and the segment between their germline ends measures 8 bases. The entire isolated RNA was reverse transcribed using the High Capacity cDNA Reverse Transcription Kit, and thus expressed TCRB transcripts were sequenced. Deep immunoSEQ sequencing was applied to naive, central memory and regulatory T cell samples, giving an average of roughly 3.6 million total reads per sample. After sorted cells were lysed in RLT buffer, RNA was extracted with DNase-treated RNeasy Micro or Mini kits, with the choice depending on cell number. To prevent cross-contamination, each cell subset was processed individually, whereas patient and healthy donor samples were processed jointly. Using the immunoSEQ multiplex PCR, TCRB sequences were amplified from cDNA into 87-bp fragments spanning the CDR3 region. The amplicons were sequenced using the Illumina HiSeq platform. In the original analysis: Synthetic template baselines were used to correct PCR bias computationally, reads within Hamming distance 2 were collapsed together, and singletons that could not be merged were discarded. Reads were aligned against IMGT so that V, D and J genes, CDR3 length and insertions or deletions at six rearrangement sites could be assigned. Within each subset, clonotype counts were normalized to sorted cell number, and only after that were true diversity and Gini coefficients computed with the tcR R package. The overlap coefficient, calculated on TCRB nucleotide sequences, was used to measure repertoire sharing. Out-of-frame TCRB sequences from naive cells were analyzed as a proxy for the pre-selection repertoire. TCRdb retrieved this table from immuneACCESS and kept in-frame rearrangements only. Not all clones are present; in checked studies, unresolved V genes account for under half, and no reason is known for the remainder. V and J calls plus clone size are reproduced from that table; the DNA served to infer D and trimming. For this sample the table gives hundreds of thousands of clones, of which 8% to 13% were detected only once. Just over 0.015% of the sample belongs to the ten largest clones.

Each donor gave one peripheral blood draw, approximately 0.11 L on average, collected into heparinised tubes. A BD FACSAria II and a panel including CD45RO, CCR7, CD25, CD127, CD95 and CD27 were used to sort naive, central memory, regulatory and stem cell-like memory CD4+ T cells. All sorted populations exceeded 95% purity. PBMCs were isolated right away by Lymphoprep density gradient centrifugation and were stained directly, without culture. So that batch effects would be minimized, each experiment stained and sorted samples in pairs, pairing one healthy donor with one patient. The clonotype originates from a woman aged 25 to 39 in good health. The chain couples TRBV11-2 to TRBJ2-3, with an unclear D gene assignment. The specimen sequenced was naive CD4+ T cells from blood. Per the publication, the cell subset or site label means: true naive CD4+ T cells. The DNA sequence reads TGTGCCAGCAGCCGAGAACTCACAGATACGCAGTATTTT. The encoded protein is CASSRELTDTQYF. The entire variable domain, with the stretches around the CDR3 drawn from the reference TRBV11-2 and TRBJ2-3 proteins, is EAGVAQSPRYKIIEKRQSVAFWCNPISGHATLYWYQQILGQGPKLLIQFQNNGVVDDSQLPKDRFSAERLKGVDSTLKIQPAKLEDSAVYLCASSRELTDTQYFGPGTRLTVL.